Listed below are T cell receptor beta chains from one sample, sequenced in a study of cytomegalovirus exposure and HLA in healthy donors. Sequencing was performed with immunoSEQ multiplex PCR; in TCRdb, only in-frame clones are kept and a portion is missing. The table includes over 150,000 clones, approximately 80% detected once. The sample consisted of PBMCs. The receptor set was obtained from a man aged 30-40 years in good health and CMV-seropositive. CDR3s include the opening cysteine and the closing phenylalanine or tryptophan. D genes are given only for firm matches. Clone size is given for some rows only: seen once, a few or many times, or a class if the clone is expanded.

cdr3_length	v_call	j_call	d_call	clone_size	cdr3_aa	cdr3_nt
11	TRBV29-1	TRBJ2-1	NA	NA	CSVRGGGWQFF	TGCAGCGTCCGAGGAGGGGGCTGGCAGTTCTTC
16	TRBV4-3	TRBJ2-7	TRBD2	NA	CASSQTPGLAYHEQYF	TGCGCCAGCAGCCAAACCCCGGGACTAGCGTACCACGAGCAGTACTTC
15	TRBV5-1	TRBJ2-5	TRBD2	NA	CASSLETSGVETQYF	TGCGCCAGCAGCTTGGAGACTAGCGGGGTTGAGACCCAGTACTTC
14	TRBV5-1	TRBJ1-6	NA	NA	CASSLWQGNSPLHF	TGCGCCAGCAGCTTGTGGCAGGGGAATTCACCCCTCCACTTT
14	TRBV15	TRBJ1-3	NA	few	CATSIGVSGNTIYF	TGTGCCACCAGCATAGGGGTCTCTGGAAACACCATATATTTT
15	TRBV7-9	TRBJ2-2	TRBD2	once	CAIPPAGGQTGELFF	TGTGCCATCCCGCCAGCGGGGGGGCAAACCGGGGAGCTGTTTTTT
13	TRBV30	TRBJ1-6	TRBD1	NA	CAWTGQGDSPLHF	TGTGCCTGGACGGGACAGGGGGACTCACCCCTCCACTTT
13	TRBV10-3	TRBJ2-7	NA	NA	CAITIDNSYEQYF	TGTGCCATCACTATAGACAATTCCTACGAGCAGTACTTC
15	TRBV11-2	TRBJ2-5	TRBD2	NA	CASSYSGGAEETQYF	TGTGCCAGCAGTTATAGCGGGGGGGCGGAGGAGACCCAGTACTTC
13	TRBV2	TRBJ1-1	NA	NA	CASSPGLSTEAFF	TGTGCCAGCAGCCCGGGTTTAAGCACTGAAGCTTTCTTT
16	TRBV7-8	TRBJ2-3	TRBD1	NA	CASSPRTGGGTDTQYF	TGTGCCAGCAGCCCTAGGACAGGGGGAGGTACAGATACGCAGTATTTT
14	TRBV5-6	TRBJ2-5	TRBD1	NA	CASSSWTGEETQYF	TGTGCCAGCAGCTCCTGGACAGGGGAAGAGACCCAGTACTTC
15	TRBV7-2	TRBJ2-7	TRBD2	NA	CASSGWTSGNYEQYF	TGTGCCAGCAGCGGATGGACTAGCGGGAACTACGAGCAGTACTTC
16	TRBV15	TRBJ2-1	NA	few	CATSRDRAGAGNEQFF	TGTGCCACCAGCAGAGATCGGGCAGGGGCTGGCAATGAGCAGTTCTTC
13	TRBV5-6	TRBJ1-1	TRBD1	NA	CASSPTGDTEAFF	TGTGCCAGCAGCCCAACAGGGGACACTGAAGCTTTCTTT
15	TRBV6-5	TRBJ2-2	NA	NA	CASSPALADTGELFF	TGTGCCAGCAGCCCCGCGCTAGCCGACACCGGGGAGCTGTTTTTT
15	TRBV6-1	TRBJ1-4	NA	NA	CASSVGAQANEKLFF	TGTGCCAGCAGTGTGGGGGCGCAGGCTAATGAAAAACTGTTTTTT
14	TRBV7-2	TRBJ1-6	TRBD1	NA	CASSFRGLNSPLHF	TGTGCCAGCAGCTTTAGGGGGCTCAATTCACCCCTCCACTTT
16	TRBV5-1	TRBJ2-1	NA	NA	CASRPAGQGAYNEQFF	TGCGCCAGCAGACCAGCGGGGCAGGGGGCGTACAATGAGCAGTTCTTC
14	TRBV7-9	TRBJ1-2	TRBD1	NA	CASDPGTGGYGYTF	TGTGCCAGCGACCCCGGGACAGGGGGCTATGGCTACACCTTC
14	TRBV18	TRBJ2-1	TRBD2	NA	CASSPSGGDGEQFF	TGTGCCAGCTCGCCCAGCGGGGGGGACGGTGAGCAGTTCTTC
14	TRBV7-3	TRBJ1-1	TRBD1	NA	CASSRRTGDTEAFF	TGTGCCAGCAGCCGTCGGACAGGGGACACTGAAGCTTTCTTT
12	TRBV7-9	TRBJ2-2	NA	NA	CASSPWAGELFF	TGTGCCAGCAGCCCCTGGGCTGGTGAGCTGTTTTTT
14	TRBV7-2	TRBJ1-5	NA	NA	CASSLVNSNQPQHF	TGTGCCAGCAGCTTAGTTAATAGCAATCAGCCCCAGCATTTT
14	TRBV28	TRBJ2-7	TRBD1	NA	CASSPGQLAHEQYF	TGTGCCAGCAGCCCGGGACAGCTGGCCCACGAGCAGTACTTC
16	TRBV9	TRBJ1-4	TRBD1	few	CASSVEETGRSEKLFF	TGTGCCAGCAGCGTAGAGGAGACAGGGAGGAGTGAAAAACTGTTTTTT
15	TRBV7-3	TRBJ1-3	TRBD1	NA	CASSFDRVSGNTIYF	TGTGCCAGCAGCTTTGACAGGGTCTCTGGAAACACCATATATTTT
14	TRBV27	TRBJ1-5	NA	NA	CASSFRSRGQPQHF	TGTGCCAGCAGTTTCCGGTCCCGAGGGCAGCCCCAGCATTTT
16	TRBV18	TRBJ2-6	NA	once	CASSPPAGSGANVLTF	TGTGCCAGCTCACCACCGGCAGGGTCTGGGGCCAACGTCCTGACTTTC
15	TRBV5-1	TRBJ1-5	TRBD1	NA	CASSVTGESNQPQHF	TGCGCCAGCAGCGTCACAGGGGAGAGCAATCAGCCCCAGCATTTT
17	TRBV11-2	TRBJ2-4	TRBD1	once	CASSPFRDREAKNIQYF	TGTGCCAGCAGCCCCTTCCGGGACAGGGAAGCCAAAAACATTCAGTACTTC